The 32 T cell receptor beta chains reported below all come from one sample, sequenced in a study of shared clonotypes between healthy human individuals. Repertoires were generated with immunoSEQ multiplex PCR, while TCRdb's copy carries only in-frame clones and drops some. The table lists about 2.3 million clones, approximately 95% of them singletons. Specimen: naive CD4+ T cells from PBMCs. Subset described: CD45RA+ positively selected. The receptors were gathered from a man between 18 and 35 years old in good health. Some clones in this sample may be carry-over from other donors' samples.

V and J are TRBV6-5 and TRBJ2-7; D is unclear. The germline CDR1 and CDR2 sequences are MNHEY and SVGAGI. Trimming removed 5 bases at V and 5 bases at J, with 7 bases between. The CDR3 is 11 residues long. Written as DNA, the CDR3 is TGTGCCAGCAGTGGTCCCGACGAGCAGTACTTC. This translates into CASSGPDEQYF.

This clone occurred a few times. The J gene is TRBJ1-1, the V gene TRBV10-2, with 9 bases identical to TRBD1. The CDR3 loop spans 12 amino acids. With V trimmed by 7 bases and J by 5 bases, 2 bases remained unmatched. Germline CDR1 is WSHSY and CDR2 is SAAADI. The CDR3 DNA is TGCGCCAGCAACAGGGGGCAAACTGAAGCTTTCTTT. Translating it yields CASNRGQTEAFF.

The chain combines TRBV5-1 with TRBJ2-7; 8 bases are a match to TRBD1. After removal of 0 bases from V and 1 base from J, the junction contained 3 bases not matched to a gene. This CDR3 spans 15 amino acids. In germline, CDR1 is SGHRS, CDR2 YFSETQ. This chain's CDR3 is CASSLADRGSYEQYF. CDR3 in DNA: TGCGCCAGCAGCTTGGCTGACAGGGGATCCTACGAGCAGTACTTC.

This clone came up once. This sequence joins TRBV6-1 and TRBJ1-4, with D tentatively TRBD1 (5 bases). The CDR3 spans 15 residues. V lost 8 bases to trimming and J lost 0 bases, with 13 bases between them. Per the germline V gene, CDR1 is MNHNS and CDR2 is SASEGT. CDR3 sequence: CASRSGGATNEKLFF. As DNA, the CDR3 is TGTGCCAGCCGGAGTGGGGGTGCAACTAATGAAAAACTGTTTTTT.

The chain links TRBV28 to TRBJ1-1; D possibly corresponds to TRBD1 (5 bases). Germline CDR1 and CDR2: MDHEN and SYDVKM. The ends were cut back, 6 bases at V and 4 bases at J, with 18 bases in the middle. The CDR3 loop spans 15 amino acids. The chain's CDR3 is CASRPGGDGRTEAFF. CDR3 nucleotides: TGTGCCAGCAGGCCGGGGGGGGATGGACGCACTGAAGCTTTCTTT. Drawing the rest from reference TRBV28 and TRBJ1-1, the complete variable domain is DVKVTQSSRYLVKRTGEKVFLECVQDMDHENMFWYRQDPGLGLRLIYFSYDVKMKEKGDIPEGYSVSREKKERFSLILESASTNQTSMYLCASRPGGDGRTEAFFGQGTRLTVV.

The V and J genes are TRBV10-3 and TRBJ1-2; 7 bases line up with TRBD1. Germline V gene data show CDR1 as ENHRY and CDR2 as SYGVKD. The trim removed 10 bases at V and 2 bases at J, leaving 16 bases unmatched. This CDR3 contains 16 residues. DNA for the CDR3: TGTGCCACTTCAACCGGGACAGCCTTTAGCAACTATGGCTACACCTTC. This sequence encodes CATSTGTAFSNYGYTF.

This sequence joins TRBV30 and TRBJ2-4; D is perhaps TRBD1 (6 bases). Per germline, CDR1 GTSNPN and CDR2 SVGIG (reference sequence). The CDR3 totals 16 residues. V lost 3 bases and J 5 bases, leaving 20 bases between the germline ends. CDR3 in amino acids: CAWSPSWDTLQNIQYF. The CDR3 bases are TGTGCCTGGAGCCCCTCATGGGACACACTGCAAAACATTCAGTACTTC.

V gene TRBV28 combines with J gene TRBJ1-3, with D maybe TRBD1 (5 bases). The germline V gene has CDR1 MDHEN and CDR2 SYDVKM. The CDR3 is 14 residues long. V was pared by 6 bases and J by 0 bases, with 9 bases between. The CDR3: CASSLQVSGNTIYF. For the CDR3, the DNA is TGTGCCAGCAGCCTACAGGTCTCTGGAAACACCATATATTTT.

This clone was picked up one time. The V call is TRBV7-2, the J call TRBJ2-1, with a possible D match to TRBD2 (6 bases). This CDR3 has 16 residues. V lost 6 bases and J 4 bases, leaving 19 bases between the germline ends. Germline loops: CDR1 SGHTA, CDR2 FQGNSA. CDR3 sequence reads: CASSPRGASDYNEQFF. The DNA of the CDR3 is TGTGCCAGCAGTCCGAGGGGAGCTAGCGATTACAATGAGCAGTTCTTC.

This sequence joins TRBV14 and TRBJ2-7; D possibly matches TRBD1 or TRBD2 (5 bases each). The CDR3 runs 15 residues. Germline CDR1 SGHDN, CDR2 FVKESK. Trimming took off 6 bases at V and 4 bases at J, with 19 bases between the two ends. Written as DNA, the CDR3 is TGTGCCAGCAGTCCCACCGGGACGAGCCTTTACGAGCAGTACTTC. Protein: CASSPTGTSLYEQYF.

CDR3 protein: CASSLAGSMNTEAFF. In DNA, the CDR3 is TGTGCCAGCAGCTTAGCAGGGTCCATGAACACTGAAGCTTTCTTT. V is TRBV11-2 and J is TRBJ1-1, with D possibly matching TRBD1 (5 bases). Trimming took off 1 base at V and 0 bases at J, with 9 bases between the two ends. The CDR3 covers 15 residues. The germline V gene has CDR1 SGHAT and CDR2 FQNNGV.

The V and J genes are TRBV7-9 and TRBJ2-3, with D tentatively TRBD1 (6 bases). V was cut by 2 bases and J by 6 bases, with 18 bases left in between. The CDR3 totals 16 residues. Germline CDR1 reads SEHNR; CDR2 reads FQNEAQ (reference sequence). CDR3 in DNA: TGTGCCAGCAGCTTAAAGTACGGGCAGGGGCAGGATACGCAGTATTTT. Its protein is CASSLKYGQGQDTQYF.

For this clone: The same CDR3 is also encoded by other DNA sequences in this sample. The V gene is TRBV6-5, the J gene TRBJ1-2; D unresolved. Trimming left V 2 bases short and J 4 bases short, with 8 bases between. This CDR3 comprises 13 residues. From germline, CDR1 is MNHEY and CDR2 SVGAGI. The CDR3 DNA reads TGTGCCAGCAGTTACCCGGGAGGCTATGGCTACACCTTC. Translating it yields CASSYPGGYGYTF.

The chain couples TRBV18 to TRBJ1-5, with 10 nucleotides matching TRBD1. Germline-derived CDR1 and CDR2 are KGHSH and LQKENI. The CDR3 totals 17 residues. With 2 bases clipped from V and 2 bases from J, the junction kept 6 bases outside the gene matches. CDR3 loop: CASSPSSGTGGNQPQHF. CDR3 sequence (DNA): TGTGCCAGCTCACCATCATCCGGGACAGGGGGCAATCAGCCCCAGCATTTT.

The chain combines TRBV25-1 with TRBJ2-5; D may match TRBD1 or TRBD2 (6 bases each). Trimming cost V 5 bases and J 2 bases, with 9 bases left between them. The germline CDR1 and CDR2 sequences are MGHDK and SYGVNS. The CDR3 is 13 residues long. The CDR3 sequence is CASSRGLQETQYF. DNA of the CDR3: TGTGCCAGCAGTCGGGGGCTTCAAGAGACCCAGTACTTC.

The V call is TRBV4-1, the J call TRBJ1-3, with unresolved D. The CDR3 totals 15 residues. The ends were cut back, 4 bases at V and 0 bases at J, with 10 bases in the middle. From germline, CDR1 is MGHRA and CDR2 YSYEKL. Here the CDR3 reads CASSRVGISGNTIYF. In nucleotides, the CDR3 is TGCGCCAGCAGCCGGGTTGGGATCTCTGGAAACACCATATATTTT.

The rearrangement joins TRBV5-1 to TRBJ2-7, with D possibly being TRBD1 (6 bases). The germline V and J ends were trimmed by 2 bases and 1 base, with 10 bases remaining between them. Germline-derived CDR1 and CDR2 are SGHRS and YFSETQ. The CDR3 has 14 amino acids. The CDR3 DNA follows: TGCGCCAGCAGCTTATTACAGGGTTCCTACGAGCAGTACTTC. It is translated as CASSLLQGSYEQYF. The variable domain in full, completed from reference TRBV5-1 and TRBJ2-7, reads KAGVTQTPRYLIKTRGQQVTLSCSPISGHRSVSWYQQTPGQGLQFLFEYFSETQRNKGNFPGRFSGRQFSNSRSEMNVSTLELGDSALYLCASSLLQGSYEQYFGPGTRLTVT.

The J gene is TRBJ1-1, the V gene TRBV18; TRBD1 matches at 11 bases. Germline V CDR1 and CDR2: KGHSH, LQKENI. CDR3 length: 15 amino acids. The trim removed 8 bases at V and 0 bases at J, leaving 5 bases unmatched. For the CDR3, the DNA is TGTGCCAGCCGGGGACAGGGGGTGATGAACACTGAAGCTTTCTTT. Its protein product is CASRGQGVMNTEAFF.

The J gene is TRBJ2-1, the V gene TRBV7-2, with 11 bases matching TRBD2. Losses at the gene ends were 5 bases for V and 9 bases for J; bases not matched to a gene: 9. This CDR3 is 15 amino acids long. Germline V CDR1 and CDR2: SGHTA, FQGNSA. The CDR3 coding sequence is TGTGCCAGCAGCACAAGTAGCGGGAGGGGTCGTGAGCAGTTCTTC. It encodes CASSTSSGRGREQFF.

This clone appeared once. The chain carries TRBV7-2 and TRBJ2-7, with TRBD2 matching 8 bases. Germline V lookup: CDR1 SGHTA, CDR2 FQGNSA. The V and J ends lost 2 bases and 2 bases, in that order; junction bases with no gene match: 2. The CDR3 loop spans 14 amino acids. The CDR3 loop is CASSLQAGAYEQYF. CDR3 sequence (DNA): TGTGCCAGCAGCTTACAAGCGGGAGCCTACGAGCAGTACTTC.

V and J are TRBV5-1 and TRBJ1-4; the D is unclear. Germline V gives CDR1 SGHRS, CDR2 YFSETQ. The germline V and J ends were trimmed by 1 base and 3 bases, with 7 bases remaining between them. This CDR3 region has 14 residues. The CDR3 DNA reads TGCGCCAGCAGCTTGCTGTGGTCTAATGAAAAACTGTTTTTT. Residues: CASSLLWSNEKLFF.

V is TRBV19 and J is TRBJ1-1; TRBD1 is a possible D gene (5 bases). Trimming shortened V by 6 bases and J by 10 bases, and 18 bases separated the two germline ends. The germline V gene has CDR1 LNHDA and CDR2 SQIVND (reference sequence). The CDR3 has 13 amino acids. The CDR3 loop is CASSLPGTQLAFF. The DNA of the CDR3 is TGTGCCAGTAGCCTACCCGGGACGCAGTTAGCTTTCTTT.

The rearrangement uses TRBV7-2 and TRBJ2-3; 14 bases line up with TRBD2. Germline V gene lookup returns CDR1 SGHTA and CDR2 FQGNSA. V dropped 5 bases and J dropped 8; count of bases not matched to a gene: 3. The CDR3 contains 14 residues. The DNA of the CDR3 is TGTGCCAGCAGCCTTGGGACTAGCGGGAGTACGCAGTATTTT. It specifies CASSLGTSGSTQYF.

The CDR3 coding sequence is TGTGCCAGCAGCCAAGTCGCGTACACCGGGGAGCTGTTTTTT. This sequence encodes CASSQVAYTGELFF. This chain uses TRBV14 with TRBJ2-2, with no clear D. CDR3 length: 14 amino acids. Trimming removed 1 base from V and 3 bases from J, with 6 bases in between. Germline-derived CDR1 and CDR2 are SGHDN and FVKESK.

The chain's CDR3 is CALAKGETQYF. CDR3 DNA: TGTGCACTAGCTAAAGGAGAGACCCAGTACTTC. The V gene is TRBV6-1, the J gene TRBJ2-5; maybe TRBD2 (6 bases). Germline-derived CDR1 and CDR2 are MNHNS and SASEGT. The CDR3 is 11 residues long.

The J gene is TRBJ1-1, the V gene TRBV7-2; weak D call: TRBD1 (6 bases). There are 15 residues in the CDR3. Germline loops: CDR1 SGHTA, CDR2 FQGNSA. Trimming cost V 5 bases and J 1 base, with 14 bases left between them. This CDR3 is CASSLQPGQNTEAFF. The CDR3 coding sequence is TGTGCCAGCAGCCTGCAGCCGGGACAGAACACTGAAGCTTTCTTT.

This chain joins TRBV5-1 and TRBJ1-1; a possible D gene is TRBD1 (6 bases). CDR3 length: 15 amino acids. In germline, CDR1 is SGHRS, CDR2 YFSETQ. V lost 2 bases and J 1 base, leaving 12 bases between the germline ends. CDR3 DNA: TGCGCCAGCAGCTTCGTACAGGGATCGAACACTGAAGCTTTCTTT. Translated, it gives CASSFVQGSNTEAFF. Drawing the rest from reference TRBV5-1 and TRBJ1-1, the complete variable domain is KAGVTQTPRYLIKTRGQQVTLSCSPISGHRSVSWYQQTPGQGLQFLFEYFSETQRNKGNFPGRFSGRQFSNSRSEMNVSTLELGDSALYLCASSFVQGSNTEAFFGQGTRLTVV.

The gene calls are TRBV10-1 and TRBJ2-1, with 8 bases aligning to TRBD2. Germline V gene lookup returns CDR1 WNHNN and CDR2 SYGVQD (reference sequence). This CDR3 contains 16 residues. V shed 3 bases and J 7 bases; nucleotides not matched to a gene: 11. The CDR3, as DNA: TGCGCCAGCAGTGACCTCGTCACCGGGACTAGGAATGAGCAGTTCTTC. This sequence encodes CASSDLVTGTRNEQFF.

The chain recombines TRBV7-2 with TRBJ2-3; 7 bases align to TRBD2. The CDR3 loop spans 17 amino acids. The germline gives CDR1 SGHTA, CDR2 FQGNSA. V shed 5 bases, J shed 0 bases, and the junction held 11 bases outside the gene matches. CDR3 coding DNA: TGTGCCAGCAGCCTCCATTTTACAGCGGGGAGCACAGATACGCAGTATTTT. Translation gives CASSLHFTAGSTDTQYF.

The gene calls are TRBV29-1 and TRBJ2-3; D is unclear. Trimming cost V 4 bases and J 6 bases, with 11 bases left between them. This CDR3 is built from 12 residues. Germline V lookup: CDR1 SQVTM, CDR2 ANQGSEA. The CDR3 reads CSVGLDKDTQYF. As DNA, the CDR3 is TGCAGCGTTGGCCTAGACAAGGATACGCAGTATTTT.

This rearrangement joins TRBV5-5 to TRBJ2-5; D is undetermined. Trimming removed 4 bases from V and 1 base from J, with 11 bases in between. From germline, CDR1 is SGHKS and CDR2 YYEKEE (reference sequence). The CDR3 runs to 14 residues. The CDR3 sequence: CASSGPGSQETQYF. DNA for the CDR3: TGTGCCAGCAGCGGGCCCGGCTCCCAAGAGACCCAGTACTTC. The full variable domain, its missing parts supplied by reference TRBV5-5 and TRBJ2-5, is DAGVTQSPTHLIKTRGQQVTLRCSPISGHKSVSWYQQVLGQGPQFIFQYYEKEERGRGNFPDRFSARQFPNYSSELNVNALLLGDSALYLCASSGPGSQETQYFGPGTRLLVL.

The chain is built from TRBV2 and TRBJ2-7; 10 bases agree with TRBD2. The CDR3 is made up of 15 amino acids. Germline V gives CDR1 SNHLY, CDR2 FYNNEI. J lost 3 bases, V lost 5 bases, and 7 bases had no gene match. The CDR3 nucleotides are TGTGCCAGCAGTCCGGGACTAGCGAGTCTCTACGAGCAGTACTTC. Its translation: CASSPGLASLYEQYF.